Each of the 29 T cell receptor beta chains below was sequenced from the same sample in a study of blood T cell repertoires in COVID-19. The table came from immunoSEQ multiplex PCR; TCRdb's copy has only in-frame clones and leaves some out. Of 380,000 or so clones detected, less than 90% appear once; the ten largest clones hold 7% to 7.5%. Sample: peripheral blood. The receptors stem from a woman in her sixties with COVID-19, enrolled during active disease.

The J gene is TRBJ2-2, the V gene TRBV2, with D perhaps TRBD1 (5 bases). Trimming removed 7 bases at V and 2 bases at J, with 11 bases between. Germline CDR1 is SNHLY and CDR2 is FYNNEI. This CDR3 region has 14 residues. The CDR3 DNA reads as TGTGCCAGCAAGGATCAGGGAAACACCGGGGAGCTGTTTTTT. Translating it yields CASKDQGNTGELFF. The variable domain in full, with the rest retrieved from reference TRBV2 and TRBJ2-2, is EPEVTQTPSHQVTQMGQEVILRCVPISNHLYFYWYRQILGQKVEFLVSFYNNEISEKSEIFDDQFSVERPDGSNFTLKIRSTKLEDSAMYFCASKDQGNTGELFFGEGSRLTVL.

The chain couples TRBV19 to TRBJ2-7; 9 nucleotides line up with TRBD2. Germline V gene sequence: CDR1 LNHDA, CDR2 SQIVND (reference sequence). This CDR3 is built from 14 residues. V was pared by 5 bases and J by 6 bases, with 8 bases of the junction left unmatched. DNA for the CDR3: TGTGCCAGTAGTTCCCCCGGGACTAGCTCCGAGCAGTACTTC. Its translation: CASSSPGTSSEQYF.

V and J are TRBV19 and TRBJ1-1, with 12 bases identical to TRBD1. The V gene's germline CDR1 is LNHDA and CDR2 SQIVND (reference sequence). V lost 5 bases, J lost 0 bases, and 7 bases stayed unmatched. The CDR3 length is 17 residues. The CDR3 is CASSAGTGGFLNTEAFF. The CDR3 DNA reads as TGTGCCAGTAGTGCCGGGACAGGGGGCTTTTTGAACACTGAAGCTTTCTTT.

The chain carries TRBV5-1 and TRBJ2-3, with TRBD2 matching 8 bases. In germline, CDR1 is SGHRS, CDR2 YFSETQ. V shed 0 bases and J 4 bases; nucleotides not matched to a gene: 7. This CDR3 is 16 amino acids long. The CDR3 nucleotides read TGCGCCAGCAGCTTGGCCGGCGGGGGGCACCCAGATACGCAGTATTTT. This encodes CASSLAGGGHPDTQYF.

This clone was seen more than once but under ten times. The J gene is TRBJ1-2, the V gene TRBV3-1 (or the pseudogene TRBV3-2); D gene ambiguous. The ends were cut back, 3 bases at V and 11 bases at J, with 10 bases in the middle. Looked up from germline, CDR1 is LGHDT and CDR2 is YNNKEL (reference sequence). CDR3 size: 11 residues. CDR3 coding DNA: TGTGCCAGCAGCCATTGGGAGGAGTACACCTTC. This translates into CASSHWEEYTF.

The genes are TRBV2 and TRBJ2-2; TRBD1 matches 8 bases. The CDR3 sequence is 15 residues long. V lost 6 bases, J lost 1 base, and 4 bases stayed unmatched. Looked up from germline, CDR1 is SNHLY and CDR2 is FYNNEI. The CDR3 here is CASRSGQGNTGELFF. In nucleotides, the CDR3 is TGTGCCAGCAGGTCTGGACAGGGGAACACCGGGGAGCTGTTTTTT.

This chain links TRBV11-2 with TRBJ2-1; TRBD1 agrees at 8 bases. The germline V gene has CDR1 SGHAT and CDR2 FQNNGV. This CDR3 has 16 amino acids. The V gene end was trimmed by 5 bases and the J gene end by 6 bases; junction bases not matched to a gene: 12. This CDR3 is CASSVPGTGYFNEQFF. The CDR3 coding sequence is TGTGCCAGCAGCGTACCCGGGACAGGTTATTTCAATGAGCAGTTCTTC.

This clone has just one count. The sample contains more than one DNA sequence encoding this CDR3. The rearrangement joins TRBV6-6 to TRBJ1-2; 7 positions agree with TRBD1. In germline, CDR1 is MNHNY, CDR2 SVGAGI (reference sequence). The V and J ends lost 5 bases and 6 bases, in that order; junction bases with no gene match: 3. CDR3 length: 12 amino acids. DNA of the CDR3: TGTGCCAGCAGTCGGCAGGGGGATGGCTACACCTTC. Its protein product is CASSRQGDGYTF.

Comments on this clone: The junction does not match germline at one end; this may be a read error. The J gene is TRBJ1-2, the V gene TRBV25-1; D perhaps matches TRBD1 (5 bases). This CDR3 region has 14 residues. CDR1 is MGHDK, CDR2 SYGVNS, per germline. The CDR3 protein is CASIPIGGFESGAF. In DNA form, the CDR3 reads TGTGCCAGCATCCCCATCGGGGGTTTTGAGTCAGGAGCCTTC.

The chain recombines TRBV11-2 with TRBJ2-3; D perhaps matches TRBD2 (6 bases). Germline CDR1 is SGHAT and CDR2 is FQNNGV. Trimming stripped 2 bases from V and 5 bases from J, with 14 bases between. The CDR3 is 15 amino acids. This CDR3 reads CASSLRDSPKDTQYF. In nucleotides, the CDR3 is TGTGCCAGCAGCTTAAGGGACTCCCCCAAAGATACGCAGTATTTT.

The chain carries TRBV4-2 and TRBJ1-4, with TRBD1 identical over 10 bases. CDR3 length: 14 amino acids. Per the germline V gene, CDR1 is LGHNA and CDR2 is YNFKEQ. V gave up 7 bases and J gave up 4 bases; unmatched junction bases: 3. The CDR3 here is CASTDRGLNEKLFF. In nucleotides, the CDR3 is TGTGCCAGCACCGACAGGGGGCTTAATGAAAAACTGTTTTTT.

This chain connects TRBV7-9 to TRBJ2-2; 9 bases map to TRBD1. Germline V lookup: CDR1 SEHNR, CDR2 FQNEAQ (reference sequence). The trim removed 4 bases at V and 3 bases at J, leaving 3 bases unmatched. The CDR3 loop spans 15 amino acids. CDR3 coding DNA: TGTGCCAGCAGCTCCGGGACAGGGCACACCGGGGAGCTGTTTTTT. It codes for CASSSGTGHTGELFF.

The V gene is TRBV12-3 or TRBV12-4, the J gene TRBJ2-1; D ambiguous. Trimming shortened V by 3 bases and J by 10 bases, and 7 bases separated the two germline ends. CDR3 length: 11 residues. The CDR3 here is CASSFNLEQFF. The CDR3 nucleotides read TGTGCCAGCAGTTTTAACTTAGAGCAGTTCTTC.

The chain joins TRBV2 to TRBJ2-1, with 10 bases lining up with TRBD1. V was pared by 5 bases and J by 12 bases, with 13 bases of the junction left unmatched. The CDR3 has 15 residues. Per the germline V gene, CDR1 is SNHLY and CDR2 is FYNNEI. For the CDR3, the DNA is TGTGCCAGCAGTTTAGAGGGACAGGGGCGCGGGGGGCAGTTCTTC. It is translated as CASSLEGQGRGGQFF. Based on the CDR3 plus reference TRBV2 and TRBJ2-1, the full variable domain is EPEVTQTPSHQVTQMGQEVILRCVPISNHLYFYWYRQILGQKVEFLVSFYNNEISEKSEIFDDQFSVERPDGSNFTLKIRSTKLEDSAMYFCASSLEGQGRGGQFFGPGTRLTVL.

The chain carries TRBV19 and TRBJ1-1, with D possibly matching TRBD1 (6 bases). Trimming cost V 1 base and J 6 bases, with 18 bases left between them. This CDR3 has 16 amino acids. The V gene's germline CDR1 is LNHDA and CDR2 SQIVND (reference sequence). The CDR3 reads CASSIAGDPMFSEAFF. The CDR3 nucleotides read TGTGCCAGTAGTATAGCAGGGGATCCCATGTTTTCTGAAGCTTTCTTT. The full variable domain, rest sourced from reference TRBV19 and TRBJ1-1, is DGGITQSPKYLFRKEGQNVTLSCEQNLNHDAMYWYRQDPGQGLRLIYYSQIVNDFQKGDIAEGYSVSREKKESFPLTVTSAQKNPTAFYLCASSIAGDPMFSEAFFGQGTRLTVV.

This chain joins TRBV19 and TRBJ1-5; D perhaps matches TRBD1 (6 bases). V lost 5 bases and J lost 7, with 12 bases in between. Germline V gene data show CDR1 as LNHDA and CDR2 as SQIVND (reference sequence). The CDR3 is 13 amino acids. CDR3: CASSGGGGQPQHF. The CDR3 DNA is TGTGCCAGTAGTGGGGGCGGGGGACAGCCCCAGCATTTT.

The rearrangement links TRBV6-5 to TRBJ2-7, with D perhaps TRBD2 (6 bases). CDR1 and CDR2 (germline): MNHEY, SVGAGI. V was shortened by 0 bases and J by 7 bases, with 13 bases between the two germline ends. The CDR3 runs to 14 residues. The CDR3 loop is CASSYSGGVGEQYF. In DNA form, the CDR3 reads TGTGCCAGCAGTTACTCGGGGGGAGTGGGAGAGCAGTACTTC.

J is TRBJ2-1 and V is TRBV9, with TRBD1 as a possible D gene (5 bases). V lost 0 bases and J 8 bases, leaving 21 bases between the germline ends. The length of the CDR3 is 17 residues. Germline V gene lookup returns CDR1 SGDLS and CDR2 YYNGEE. The CDR3 loop is CASSVATPGRASHEQFF. As DNA, the CDR3 is TGTGCCAGCAGCGTAGCTACCCCGGGCAGGGCGAGTCATGAGCAGTTCTTC.

The gene calls are TRBV4-2 and TRBJ2-7; D gene ambiguous. CDR1 is LGHNA, CDR2 YNFKEQ, per germline. Trimming shortened V by 0 bases and J by 0 bases, and 9 bases separated the two germline ends. The CDR3 contains 15 residues. The CDR3 sequence is CASSQDIASSYEQYF. The DNA for the CDR3 is TGTGCCAGCAGCCAAGACATCGCGAGCTCCTACGAGCAGTACTTC.

The chain carries TRBV18 and TRBJ2-5; no clear D gene. There are 13 residues in the CDR3. The germline CDR1 and CDR2 sequences are KGHSH and LQKENI. V shed 3 bases and J shed 5 bases, with 10 bases lying between them. The CDR3 sequence: CASSPLVLETQYF. CDR3 coding DNA: TGTGCCAGCTCACCGCTAGTACTGGAGACCCAGTACTTC.

The chain employs TRBV4-1 and TRBJ2-1; 8 nucleotides align to TRBD2. V gave up 5 bases and J gave up 6 bases; unmatched junction bases: 9. The germline CDR1 and CDR2 sequences are MGHRA and YSYEKL. The CDR3 totals 15 residues. CDR3 region: CASSVPGGVGNEQFF. In nucleotides, the CDR3 is TGCGCCAGCAGCGTCCCCGGGGGGGTAGGCAATGAGCAGTTCTTC.

The CDR3 protein is CAIPGLGGDTQYF. The CDR3, as DNA: TGTGCCATACCGGGCCTCGGGGGAGATACGCAGTATTTT. The V and J genes are TRBV18 and TRBJ2-3; perhaps TRBD2 as D (6 bases). This CDR3 comprises 13 residues. Germline V lookup: CDR1 KGHSH, CDR2 LQKENI. V dropped 10 bases and J dropped 5 bases, with 16 bases sitting between them. Combining the CDR3 with reference TRBV18 and TRBJ2-3 gives the whole variable domain NAGVMQNPRHLVRRRGQEARLRCSPMKGHSHVYWYRQLPEEGLKFMVYLQKENIIDESGMPKERFSAEFPKEGPSILRIQQVVRGDSAAYFCAIPGLGGDTQYFGPGTRLTVL.

The CDR3 spells CASTEGRSGEKLFF. The CDR3 DNA follows: TGTGCCAGTACTGAGGGCCGGTCGGGTGAAAAACTGTTTTTT. The chain couples TRBV19 to TRBJ1-4; D not resolved. The V end was cut by 7 bases, the J end by 7 bases, with 16 bases between. This CDR3 is 14 amino acids long. Germline V gene lookup returns CDR1 LNHDA and CDR2 SQIVND (reference sequence).

The J gene is TRBJ2-4, the V gene TRBV10-3; 8 nucleotides match TRBD2. V dropped 3 bases and J dropped 6; count of bases not matched to a gene: 10. This CDR3 region has 16 residues. Germline assignment: CDR1 ENHRY and CDR2 SYGVKD. The CDR3 loop reads CAISEPAGGRRNIQYF. The CDR3 DNA reads TGTGCCATCAGTGAACCGGCGGGGGGCCGCAGAAACATTCAGTACTTC.

The chain couples TRBV5-1 to TRBJ2-3; no clear D gene. CDR3 size: 12 residues. Germline V lookup: CDR1 SGHRS, CDR2 YFSETQ. Trimming left V 1 base short and J 6 bases short, with 6 bases between. The CDR3 DNA is TGCGCCAGCAGCTTGTCTTCGGATACGCAGTATTTT. Translated: CASSLSSDTQYF.

V gene TRBV30 combines with J gene TRBJ1-3; D not certain. The CDR3 has 13 residues. In germline, CDR1 is GTSNPN, CDR2 SVGIG (reference sequence). Deletions cut 4 bases from V and 1 base from J, with 8 bases between. CDR3 sequence reads: CAWTFGSGNTIYF. Here the CDR3 DNA reads TGTGCCTGGACCTTCGGGTCTGGAAACACCATATATTTT.

A few counts support this clone. The genes are TRBV7-9 and TRBJ2-7, with 10 bases fitting TRBD1. This CDR3 is built from 15 residues. Germline V CDR1 and CDR2: SEHNR, FQNEAQ (reference sequence). Trimming took 4 bases from V and 4 from J; bases not matched to a gene: 7. Written as DNA, the CDR3 is TGTGCCAGCAGCTCCCCGGGACAGGGGTCTTACGAGCAGTACTTC. Amino acid sequence: CASSSPGQGSYEQYF.

The gene calls are TRBV4-3 and TRBJ2-1; TRBD2 agrees at 11 bases. This CDR3 comprises 16 residues. Trimming took 4 bases from V and 6 from J; bases not matched to a gene: 8. Per the germline V gene, CDR1 is LGHNA and CDR2 is YSLEER. CDR3 loop: CASSPLAGGVFNEQFF. The CDR3 DNA follows: TGCGCCAGCAGCCCTTTAGCGGGGGGGGTTTTCAATGAGCAGTTCTTC.

The V gene is TRBV3-1 (or the pseudogene TRBV3-2), the J gene TRBJ1-1; TRBD1 agrees at 9 bases. J lost 11 bases, V lost 3 bases, and 4 bases had no gene match. Per the germline V gene, CDR1 is LGHDT and CDR2 is YNNKEL (reference sequence). The CDR3 spans 12 residues. The CDR3 region is CASSHQDRGAFF. For the CDR3, the DNA is TGTGCCAGCAGCCACCAAGACAGGGGGGCTTTCTTT.